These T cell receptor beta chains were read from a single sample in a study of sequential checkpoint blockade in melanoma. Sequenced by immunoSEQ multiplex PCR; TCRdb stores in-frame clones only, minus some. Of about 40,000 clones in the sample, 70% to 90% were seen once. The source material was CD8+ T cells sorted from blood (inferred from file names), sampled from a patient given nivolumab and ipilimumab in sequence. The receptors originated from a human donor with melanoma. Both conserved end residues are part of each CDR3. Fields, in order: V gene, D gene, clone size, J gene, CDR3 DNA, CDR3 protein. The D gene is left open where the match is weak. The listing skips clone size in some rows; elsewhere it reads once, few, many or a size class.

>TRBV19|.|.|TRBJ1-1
TGTGCCAGTAATCTACAGGGATTGAACACTGAAGCTTTCTTT
CASNLQGLNTEAFF
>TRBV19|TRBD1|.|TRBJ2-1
TGTGCCAGCACACAGGGGGGATTTGATGAGCAGTTCTTC
CASTQGGFDEQFF
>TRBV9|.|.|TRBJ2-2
TGTGCCAGCAGCGTATACAGGGTCCCGGCCGGGGAGCTGTTTTTT
CASSVYRVPAGELFF
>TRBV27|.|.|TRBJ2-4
TGTGCCAGCAGATGGACTCTAGCCAAAAACATTCAGTACTTC
CASRWTLAKNIQYF
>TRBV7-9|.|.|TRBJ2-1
TGTGCCAGCAGCAGCCCTATCTACAATGAGCAGTTCTTC
CASSSPIYNEQFF
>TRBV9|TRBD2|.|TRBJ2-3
TGTGCCAGCAGCGTAGTCTCTAGCGGAGTCACAGATACGCAGTATTTT
CASSVVSSGVTDTQYF
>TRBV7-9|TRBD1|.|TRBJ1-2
TGTGCCAGCAGCCCGGGACAGTGGGTATATGGCTACACCTTC
CASSPGQWVYGYTF
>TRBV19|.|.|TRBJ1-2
TGTGCCAGTAGTATAACGACAGGCTATGGCTACACCTTC
CASSITTGYGYTF
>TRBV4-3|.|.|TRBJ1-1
TGCGCCAGCAGCCAAGGCAGGGTGTTCGACACTGAAGCTTTCTTT
CASSQGRVFDTEAFF
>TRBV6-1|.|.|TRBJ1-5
TGTGCCAGCAGTGAAGAGTGGGCAGGACTTCAGCCCCAGCATTTT
CASSEEWAGLQPQHF
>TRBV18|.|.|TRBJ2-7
TGTGCCAGCTCAGGCGTGGCGACTTTTGGCGAGCAGTACTTC
CASSGVATFGEQYF
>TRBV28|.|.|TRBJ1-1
TGTGCCAGCAGTTTTACGGGGGGCGGAAGTGAAGCTTTCTTT
CASSFTGGGSEAFF
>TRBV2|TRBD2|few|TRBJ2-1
TGTGCCAGCAGTGACCCGGGACTAGCGGGTTTGGATGAGCAGTTCTTC
CASSDPGLAGLDEQFF
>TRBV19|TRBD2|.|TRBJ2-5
TGTGCCAGTACGCTAGCGGGGGGAGAGACCCAGTACTTC
CASTLAGGETQYF
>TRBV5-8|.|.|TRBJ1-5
TGTGCCAGCAACTTTCGGGCGTCGGGGAGCAATCAGCCCCAGCATTTT
CASNFRASGSNQPQHF
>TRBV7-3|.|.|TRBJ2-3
TGTGCCAGCAGCTTAGGGCAGGGGCCAGATACGCAGTATTTT
CASSLGQGPDTQYF
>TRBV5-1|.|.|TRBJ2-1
TGCGCCAGCAGCCTGGGGGAGTACTACTCCTACAATGAGCAGTTCTTC
CASSLGEYYSYNEQFF
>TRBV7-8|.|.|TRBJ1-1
TGTGCCAGCAGCTGGGGAGAGAACACTGAAGCTTTCTTT
CASSWGENTEAFF
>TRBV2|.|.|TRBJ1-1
TGTGCCAGCAGTGAAGTGGGGGGCACTGAAGCTTTCTTT
CASSEVGGTEAFF
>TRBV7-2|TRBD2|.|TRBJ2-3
TGTGCCAGCAGCTCAGACATAGCGGGAGTGATGACAGATACGCAGTATTTT
CASSSDIAGVMTDTQYF
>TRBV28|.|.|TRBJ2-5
TGTGCCAGCAGTTTAGAATTGCAGGGGGGTTTGGAGACCCAGTACTTC
CASSLELQGGLETQYF
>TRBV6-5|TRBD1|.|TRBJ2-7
TGTGCCAGCAGTAGGGACAGGGACCCCTACGAGCAGTACTTC
CASSRDRDPYEQYF
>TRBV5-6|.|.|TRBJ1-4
TGTGCCAGAACATCAACTAATGAAAAACTGTTTTTT
CARTSTNEKLFF
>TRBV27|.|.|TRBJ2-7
TGTGCCAGCAGTTTGGGCAGGGGCGCCTACGAGCAGTACTTC
CASSLGRGAYEQYF
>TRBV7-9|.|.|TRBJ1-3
TGTGCCAGCAGGGGACTCTCTGGAAACACCATATATTTT
CASRGLSGNTIYF
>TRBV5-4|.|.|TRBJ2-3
TGTGCCAGCAGCTTGAAAACGGGAGCGGGAGATACGCAGTATTTT
CASSLKTGAGDTQYF
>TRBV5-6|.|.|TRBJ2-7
TGTGCCAGCAGCTTAAGGGGGACCTACGAGCAGTACTTC
CASSLRGTYEQYF
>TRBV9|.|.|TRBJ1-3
TGTGCCAGCAGCGTCGCGGGGAGGTCTGGAAACACCATATATTTT
CASSVAGRSGNTIYF
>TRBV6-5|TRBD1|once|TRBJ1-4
TGTGCCAGCAGTTACGCTGACAGGGAGGTTGAAAAACTGTTTTTT
CASSYADREVEKLFF